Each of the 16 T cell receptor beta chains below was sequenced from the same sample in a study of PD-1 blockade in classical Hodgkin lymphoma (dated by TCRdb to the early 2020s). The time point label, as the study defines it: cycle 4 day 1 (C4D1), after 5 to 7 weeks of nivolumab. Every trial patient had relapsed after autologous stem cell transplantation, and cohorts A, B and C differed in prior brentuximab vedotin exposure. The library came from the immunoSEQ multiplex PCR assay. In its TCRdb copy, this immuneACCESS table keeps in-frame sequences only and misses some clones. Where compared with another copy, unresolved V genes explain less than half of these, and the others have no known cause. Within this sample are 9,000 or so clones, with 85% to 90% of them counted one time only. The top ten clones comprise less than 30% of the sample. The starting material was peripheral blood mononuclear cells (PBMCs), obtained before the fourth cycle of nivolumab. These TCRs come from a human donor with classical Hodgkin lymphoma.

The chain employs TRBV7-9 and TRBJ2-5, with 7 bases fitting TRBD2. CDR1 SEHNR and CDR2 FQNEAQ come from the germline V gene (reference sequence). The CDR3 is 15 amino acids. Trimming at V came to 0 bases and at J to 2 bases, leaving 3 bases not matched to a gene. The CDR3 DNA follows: TGTGCCAGCAGCTTAGCTGGGCGGGGGCAAGAGACCCAGTACTTC. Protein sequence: CASSLAGRGQETQYF.

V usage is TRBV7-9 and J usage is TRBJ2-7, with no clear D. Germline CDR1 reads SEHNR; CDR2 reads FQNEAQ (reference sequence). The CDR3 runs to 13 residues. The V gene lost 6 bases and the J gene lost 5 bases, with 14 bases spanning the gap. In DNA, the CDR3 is TGTGCCAGCAGGCCAGTTGCCGTGCACGAGCAGTACTTC. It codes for CASRPVAVHEQYF.

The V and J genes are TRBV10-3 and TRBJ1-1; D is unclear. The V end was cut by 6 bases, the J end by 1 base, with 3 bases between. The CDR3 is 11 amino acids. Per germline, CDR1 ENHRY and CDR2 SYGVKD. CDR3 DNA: TGTGCCATCAGGGAGAACACTGAAGCTTTCTTT. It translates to CAIRENTEAFF.

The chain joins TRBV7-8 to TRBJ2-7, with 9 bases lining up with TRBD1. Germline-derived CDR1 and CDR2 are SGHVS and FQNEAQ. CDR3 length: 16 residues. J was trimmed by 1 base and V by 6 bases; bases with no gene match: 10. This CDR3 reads CASSIWSGQGSYEQYF. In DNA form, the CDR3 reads TGTGCCAGCAGTATATGGTCGGGACAGGGTTCCTACGAGCAGTACTTC.

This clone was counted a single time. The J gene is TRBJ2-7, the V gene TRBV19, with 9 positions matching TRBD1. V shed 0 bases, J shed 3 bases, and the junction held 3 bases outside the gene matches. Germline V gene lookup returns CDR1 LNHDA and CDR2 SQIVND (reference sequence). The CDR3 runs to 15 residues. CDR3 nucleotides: TGTGCCAGTAGTATAGAGGAGGGACAGGGCTACGAGCAGTACTTC. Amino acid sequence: CASSIEEGQGYEQYF.

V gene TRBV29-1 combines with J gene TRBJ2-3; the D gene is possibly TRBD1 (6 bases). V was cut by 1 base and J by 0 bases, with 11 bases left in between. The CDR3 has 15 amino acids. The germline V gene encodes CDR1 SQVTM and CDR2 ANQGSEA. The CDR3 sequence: CSVEGGPLSTDTQYF. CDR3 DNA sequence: TGCAGCGTTGAAGGGGGGCCCCTAAGCACAGATACGCAGTATTTT.

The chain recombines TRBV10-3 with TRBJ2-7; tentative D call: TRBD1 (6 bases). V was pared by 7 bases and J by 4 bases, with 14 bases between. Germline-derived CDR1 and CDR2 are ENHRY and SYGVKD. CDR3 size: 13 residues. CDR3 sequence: CAINSDRNYEQYF. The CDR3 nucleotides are TGTGCCATCAATTCCGACAGGAATTACGAGCAGTACTTC.

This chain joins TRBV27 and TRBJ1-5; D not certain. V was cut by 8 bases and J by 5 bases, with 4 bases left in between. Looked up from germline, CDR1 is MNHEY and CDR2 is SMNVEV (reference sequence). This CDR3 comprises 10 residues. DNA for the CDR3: TGTGCCAGCCGGGATCAGCCCCAGCATTTT. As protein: CASRDQPQHF.

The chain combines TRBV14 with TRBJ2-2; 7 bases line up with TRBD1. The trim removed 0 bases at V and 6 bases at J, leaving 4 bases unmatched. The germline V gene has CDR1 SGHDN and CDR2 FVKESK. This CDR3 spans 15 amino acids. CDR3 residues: CASSQDLGQSGELFF. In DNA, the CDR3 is TGTGCCAGCAGCCAAGATCTGGGACAGTCCGGGGAGCTGTTTTTT.

The CDR3 is CASSYGGAKSYEQYF. The CDR3 coding sequence is TGTGCCAGCAGTTATGGAGGAGCGAAATCCTACGAGCAGTACTTC. The chain carries TRBV6-5 and TRBJ2-7; tentative D call: TRBD2 (5 bases). This CDR3 has 15 residues. V shed 3 bases and J shed 1 base, with 13 bases lying between them. CDR1 is MNHEY and CDR2 is SVGAGI in the germline V gene.

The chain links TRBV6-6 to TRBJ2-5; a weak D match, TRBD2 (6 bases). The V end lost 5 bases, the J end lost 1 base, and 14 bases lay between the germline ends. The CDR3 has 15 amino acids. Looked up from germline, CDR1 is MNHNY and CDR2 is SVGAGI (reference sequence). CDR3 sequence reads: CASSPPRTIQETQYF. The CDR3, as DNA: TGTGCCAGCAGTCCACCAAGGACTATCCAAGAGACCCAGTACTTC.

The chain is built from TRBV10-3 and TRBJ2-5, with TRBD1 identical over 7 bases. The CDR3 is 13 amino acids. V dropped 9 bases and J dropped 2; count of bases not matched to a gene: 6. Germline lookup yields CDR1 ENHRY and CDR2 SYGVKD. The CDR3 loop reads CAISRDRQETQYF. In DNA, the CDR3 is TGTGCCATTTCCAGGGACAGACAAGAGACCCAGTACTTC.

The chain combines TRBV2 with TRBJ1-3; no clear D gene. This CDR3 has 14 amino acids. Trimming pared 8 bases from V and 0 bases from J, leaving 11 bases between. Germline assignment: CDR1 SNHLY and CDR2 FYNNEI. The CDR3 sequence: CASVYLSSGNTIYF. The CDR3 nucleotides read TGTGCCAGCGTGTACTTAAGCTCTGGAAACACCATATATTTT. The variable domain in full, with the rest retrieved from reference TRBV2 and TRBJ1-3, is EPEVTQTPSHQVTQMGQEVILRCVPISNHLYFYWYRQILGQKVEFLVSFYNNEISEKSEIFDDQFSVERPDGSNFTLKIRSTKLEDSAMYFCASVYLSSGNTIYFGEGSWLTVV.

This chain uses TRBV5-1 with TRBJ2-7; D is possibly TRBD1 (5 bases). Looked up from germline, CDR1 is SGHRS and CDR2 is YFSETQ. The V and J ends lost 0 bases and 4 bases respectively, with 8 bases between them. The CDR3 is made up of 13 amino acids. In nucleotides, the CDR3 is TGCGCCAGCAGCTTGGCACAGGAATACGAGCAGTACTTC. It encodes CASSLAQEYEQYF.

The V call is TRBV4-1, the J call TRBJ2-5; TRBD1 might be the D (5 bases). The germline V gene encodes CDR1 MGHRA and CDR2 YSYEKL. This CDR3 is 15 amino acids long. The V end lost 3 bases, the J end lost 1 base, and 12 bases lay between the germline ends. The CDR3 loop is CASSHQGLGQETQYF. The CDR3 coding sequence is TGCGCCAGCAGCCACCAGGGTCTTGGCCAAGAGACCCAGTACTTC.

The CDR3 is CASTEGGPTDTQYF. The CDR3 DNA is TGTGCCAGCACAGAGGGGGGCCCCACAGATACGCAGTATTTT. The gene calls are TRBV7-2 and TRBJ2-3, with D perhaps matching TRBD1 or TRBD2 (6 bases each). The V end was cut by 7 bases, the J end by 2 bases, with 13 bases between. The CDR3 has 14 residues. CDR1 SGHTA and CDR2 FQGNSA come from the germline V gene.